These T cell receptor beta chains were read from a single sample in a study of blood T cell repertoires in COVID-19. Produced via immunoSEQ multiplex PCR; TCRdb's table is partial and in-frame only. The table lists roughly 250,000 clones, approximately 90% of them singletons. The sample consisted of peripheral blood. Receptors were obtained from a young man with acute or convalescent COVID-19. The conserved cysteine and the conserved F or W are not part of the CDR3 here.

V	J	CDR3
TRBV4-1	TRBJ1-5	ASSLSGYQPQH
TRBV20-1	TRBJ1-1	SASMRHTWAF
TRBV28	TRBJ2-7	ASSLAGQVRLYEQY
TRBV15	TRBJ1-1	ATSRGLAERAF
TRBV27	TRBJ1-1	ASSTRTGTTEAF
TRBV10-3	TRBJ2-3	AIRGSGGTDTQY
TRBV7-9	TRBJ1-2	ASSAGDRSNYGYT
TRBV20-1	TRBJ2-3	SASSPSGSFPDTQY
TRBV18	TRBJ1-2	ASSPQGAQGYT
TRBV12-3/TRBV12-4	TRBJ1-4	ASSRDRNEKLF
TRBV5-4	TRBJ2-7	ASSRLTGGRYEQY
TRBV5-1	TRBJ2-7	ASSRRDNSYEQY
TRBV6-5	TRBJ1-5	ASRQGNQPQH
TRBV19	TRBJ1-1	ASQEGGMNTEAF
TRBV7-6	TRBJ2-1	ASSLSLAGGVYEQF
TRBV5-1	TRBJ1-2	ASSFEEPYGYT
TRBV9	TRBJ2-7	ASSVVGQGSEQY
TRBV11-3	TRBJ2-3	ASSPGLAGETQY
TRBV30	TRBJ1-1	ASKVPSGTEAF
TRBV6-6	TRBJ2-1	ASRDEDRGLYNEQF
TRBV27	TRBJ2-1	ASSLYTGGVHNEQF
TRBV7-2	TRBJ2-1	ASTNHRVGEQF
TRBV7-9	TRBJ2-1	ASSLDRSQAGNEQF
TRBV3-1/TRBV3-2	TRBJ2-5	ASIYKETQY
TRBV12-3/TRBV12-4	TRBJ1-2	ASSFRGRYT
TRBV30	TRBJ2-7	AWTLGRPLWEQY
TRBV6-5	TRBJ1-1	ASINEAPPATEAF
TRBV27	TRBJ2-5	ASSSLVRETQY
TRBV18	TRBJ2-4	ASSPMTGAKNIQY
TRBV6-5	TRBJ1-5	ASSQTGLGNQPQH
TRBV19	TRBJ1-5	ASSRQGSNGQPQH
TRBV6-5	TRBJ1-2	ASRLTGNNYGYT